This T cell receptor (beta chain) appears in the sequencing data of a study of blood T cell repertoires in COVID-19. Across the whole study: The United States, Italy and Spain supplied acute and convalescent COVID-19 samples. In each case, the material was cDNA or gDNA derived from T cells, B-cell-depleted T cells, or PBMCs.

In the source study's methods: Estimation of nucleated cell counts relied on the amplification of reference gene primers. Assay: immunoSEQ multiplex PCR; the TCRdb copy retains only in-frame clones and omits some. V and J calls and clone size follow that table, whereas D and trimming were derived from the DNA. Of 25,000 to 30,000 clones in the sample, less than 80% were seen once. Trimming took 5 bases from V and 6 from J; bases not matched to a gene: 4. Germline CDR1 and CDR2: SGHTA and FQGTGA. This CDR3 spans 13 amino acids. This sequence was found in a man between 65 and 80 years old with acute or convalescent COVID-19. The sample taken for sequencing was peripheral blood. The chain uses TRBV7-3 and TRBJ2-1; TRBD2 aligns across 7 bases. This chain's CDR3 is CASSRTSTNEQFF. Here the CDR3 DNA reads TGTGCCAGCAGCCGGACTAGTACCAATGAGCAGTTCTTC.